This T cell receptor beta chain was profiled in a study of cytomegalovirus exposure and HLA in healthy donors (dated by TCRdb to the late 2010s). Regarding the complete study: According to a later analysis, one platform produced both the roughly 110 validation repertoires and the 730 or so repertoires of the first cohort. To predict cytomegalovirus infection status, the study brought together high-throughput TCR immunosequencing, statistical association of individual TCRs with disease status, and machine learning. A separate validation cohort of 90 to 150 different subjects was used in addition to the 666-subject first cohort. The aim of the study was to test whether cataloging public T cell receptors could identify signatures of past pathogen exposure.

For CDR1 and CDR2, the germline V gene lists SGDLS and YYNGEE. The CDR3 holds 15 amino acids from the cysteine to the phenylalanine. The read is trimmed to its CDR3 DNA, 45 bases read in frame from base 1. V is cut back by 3 bases and J by 2 bases, with 4 bases in the junction unmatched. The library was generated by the immunoSEQ multiplex PCR assay. From the authors' description of their analysis: A statistical classification framework was built to diagnose cytomegalovirus status from the catalog of TCR beta chain sequences. TCRdb holds this immuneACCESS table with in-frame rearrangements only. Some clones are missing; in checked studies, unresolved V genes explain under half, and the rest has no known cause. V and J calls plus clone size are reproduced from that table; the DNA served to infer D and trimming. The sample contains 150,000 to 200,000 clones, approximately 83% of them found a single time. The top ten clonotypes cover approximately 2.9% of the sample.

This clone was picked up one time. There is no known antigen for this receptor. The sample holds no much larger clone one base away, and base qualities are not on file. Separate from the approximately 670-subject first cohort, the validation cohort of about 120 subjects was the group to which the donors belonged. The paper as a whole reports these results and caveats: A total of 150 to 200 TCR beta chains were listed by the study as associated with cytomegalovirus. Across donors, most TCR sequences were observed very rarely, whereas some public TCRs were present in many individuals. A later analysis found that TCRs clustered in the first cohort also tended to co-occur in the roughly 120 validation repertoires, with 90% to 95% of cluster scores above 0. The classifier was reported to diagnose cytomegalovirus status with high specificity and sensitivity in both the original and validation cohorts. A few of the identified cytomegalovirus-associated TCR beta chains were confirmed in vitro to be specific for cytomegalovirus antigens. All 120 or so repertoires were used to score co-occurrence in the validation cohort in a later analysis, because that analysis had no HLA typing for the cohort. The authors suggested that the approach could potentially be generalized to other disease states and immunological phenotypes.

Sample: PBMCs. The chain is assembled from TRBV9 and TRBJ2-2; 7 bases in the junction line up with TRBD2. This TCR was sampled from a young woman in good health and CMV-seropositive. The CDR3 corresponds to CASSGRGINTGELFF. The nucleotides are TGTGCCAGCAGCGGGCGGGGGATCAACACCGGGGAGCTGTTTTTT. This CDR3, with the reference TRBV9 and TRBJ2-2 proteins standing in past its ends, gives the full variable domain DSGVTQTPKHLITATGQRVTLRCSPRSGDLSVYWYQQSLDQGLQFLIQYYNGEERAKGNILERFSAQQFPDLHSELNLSSLELGDSALYFCASSGRGINTGELFFGEGSRLTVL.